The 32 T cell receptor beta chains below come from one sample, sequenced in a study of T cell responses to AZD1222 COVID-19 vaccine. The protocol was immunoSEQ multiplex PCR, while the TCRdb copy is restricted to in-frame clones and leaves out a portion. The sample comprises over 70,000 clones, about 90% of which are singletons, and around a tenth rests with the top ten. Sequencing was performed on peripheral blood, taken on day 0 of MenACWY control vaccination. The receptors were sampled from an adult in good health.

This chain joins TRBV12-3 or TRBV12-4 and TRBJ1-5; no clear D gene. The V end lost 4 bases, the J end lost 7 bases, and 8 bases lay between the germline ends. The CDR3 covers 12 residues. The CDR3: CASSSEGQPQHF. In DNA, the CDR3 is TGTGCCAGCAGTTCCGAGGGCCAGCCCCAGCATTTT.

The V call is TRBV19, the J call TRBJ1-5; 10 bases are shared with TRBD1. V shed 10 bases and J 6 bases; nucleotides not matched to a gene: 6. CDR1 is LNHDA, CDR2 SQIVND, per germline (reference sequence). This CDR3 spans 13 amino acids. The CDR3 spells CATDRGVGQPQHF. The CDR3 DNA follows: TGTGCCACGGACAGGGGGGTCGGTCAGCCCCAGCATTTT. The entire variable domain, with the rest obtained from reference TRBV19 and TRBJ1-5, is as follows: DGGITQSPKYLFRKEGQNVTLSCEQNLNHDAMYWYRQDPGQGLRLIYYSQIVNDFQKGDIAEGYSVSREKKESFPLTVTSAQKNPTAFYLCATDRGVGQPQHFGDGTRLSIL.

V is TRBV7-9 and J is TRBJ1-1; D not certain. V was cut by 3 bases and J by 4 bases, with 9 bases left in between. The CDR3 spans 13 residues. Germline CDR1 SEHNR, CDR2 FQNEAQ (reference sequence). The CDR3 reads CASSFWEGTEAFF. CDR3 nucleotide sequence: TGTGCCAGCAGCTTTTGGGAAGGCACTGAAGCTTTCTTT.

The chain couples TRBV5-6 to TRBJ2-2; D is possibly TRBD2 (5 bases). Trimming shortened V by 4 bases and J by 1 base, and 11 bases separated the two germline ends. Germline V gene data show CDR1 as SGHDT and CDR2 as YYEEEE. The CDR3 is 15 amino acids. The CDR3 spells CASSPPGVNTGELFF. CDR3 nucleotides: TGTGCCAGCAGCCCACCCGGGGTGAACACCGGGGAGCTGTTTTTT.

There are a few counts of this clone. The CDR3 nucleotides read TGTGCCAGCAGCGGGGACACACTGAGGGGTACGCAGTATTTT. Translating it yields CASSGDTLRGTQYF. The chain links TRBV7-8 to TRBJ2-3, with D possibly being TRBD1 (6 bases). The CDR3 totals 14 residues. Germline assignment: CDR1 SGHVS and CDR2 FQNEAQ. The ends were cut back, 5 bases at V and 8 bases at J, with 17 bases in the middle.

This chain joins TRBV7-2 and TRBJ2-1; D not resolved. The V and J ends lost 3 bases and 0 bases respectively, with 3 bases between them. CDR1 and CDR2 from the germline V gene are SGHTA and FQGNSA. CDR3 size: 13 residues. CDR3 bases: TGTGCCAGCAGCTTGAACTCCTACAATGAGCAGTTCTTC. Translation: CASSLNSYNEQFF. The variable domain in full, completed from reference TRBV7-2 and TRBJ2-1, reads GAGVSQSPSNKVTEKGKDVELRCDPISGHTALYWYRQSLGQGLEFLIYFQGNSAPDKSGLPSDRFSAERTGGSVSTLTIQRTQQEDSAVYLCASSLNSYNEQFFGPGTRLTVL.

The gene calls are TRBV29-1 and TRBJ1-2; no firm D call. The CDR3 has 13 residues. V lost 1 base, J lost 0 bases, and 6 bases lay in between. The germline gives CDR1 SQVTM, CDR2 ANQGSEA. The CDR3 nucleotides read TGCAGCGTTGAAGTGAACTCTAACTATGGCTACACCTTC. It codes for CSVEVNSNYGYTF.

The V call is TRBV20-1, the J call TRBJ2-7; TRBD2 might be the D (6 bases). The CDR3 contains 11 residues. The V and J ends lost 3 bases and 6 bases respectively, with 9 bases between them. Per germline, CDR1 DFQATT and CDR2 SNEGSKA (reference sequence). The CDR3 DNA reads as TGCAGTGCTAGGATCGGGGGCGAGCAGTACTTC. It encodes CSARIGGEQYF.

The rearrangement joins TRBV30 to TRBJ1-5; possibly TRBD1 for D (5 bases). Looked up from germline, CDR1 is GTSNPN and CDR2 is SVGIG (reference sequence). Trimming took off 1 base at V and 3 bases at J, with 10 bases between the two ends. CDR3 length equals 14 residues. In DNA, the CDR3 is TGTGCCTGGAGTGGGGAGGGGACCAATCAGCCCCAGCATTTT. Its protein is CAWSGEGTNQPQHF.

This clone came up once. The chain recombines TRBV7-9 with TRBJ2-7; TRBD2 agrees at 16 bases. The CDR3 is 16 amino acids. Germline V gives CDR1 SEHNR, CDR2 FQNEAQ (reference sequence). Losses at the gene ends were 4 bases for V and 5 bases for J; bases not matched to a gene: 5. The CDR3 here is CASSSLGLAGGHEQYF. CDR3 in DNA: TGTGCCAGCAGCTCCCTGGGACTAGCGGGGGGGCACGAGCAGTACTTC.

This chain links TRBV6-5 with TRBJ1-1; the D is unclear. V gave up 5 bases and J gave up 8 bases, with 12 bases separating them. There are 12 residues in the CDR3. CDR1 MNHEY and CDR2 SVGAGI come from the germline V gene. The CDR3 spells CASSHGEVEAFF. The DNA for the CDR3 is TGTGCCAGCAGTCACGGGGAGGTAGAAGCTTTCTTT.

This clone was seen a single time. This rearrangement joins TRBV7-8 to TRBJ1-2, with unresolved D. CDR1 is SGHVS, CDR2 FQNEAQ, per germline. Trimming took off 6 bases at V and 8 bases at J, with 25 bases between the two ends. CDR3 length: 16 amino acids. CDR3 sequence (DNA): TGTGCCAGCAGTACTAGTCCCCTGAACGGCTTTGAGGGCTACACCTTC. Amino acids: CASSTSPLNGFEGYTF. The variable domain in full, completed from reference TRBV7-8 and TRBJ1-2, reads GAGVSQSPRYKVAKRGQDVALRCDPISGHVSLFWYQQALGQGPEFLTYFQNEAQLDKSGLPSDRFFAERPEGSVSTLKIQRTQQEDSAVYLCASSTSPLNGFEGYTFGSGTRLTVV.

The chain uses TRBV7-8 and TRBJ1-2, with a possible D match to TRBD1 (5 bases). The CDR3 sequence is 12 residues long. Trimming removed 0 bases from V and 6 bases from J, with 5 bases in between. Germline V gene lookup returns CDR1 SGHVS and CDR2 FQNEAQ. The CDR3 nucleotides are TGTGCCAGCAGCTTAGCCAGGGATGGCTACACCTTC. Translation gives CASSLARDGYTF.

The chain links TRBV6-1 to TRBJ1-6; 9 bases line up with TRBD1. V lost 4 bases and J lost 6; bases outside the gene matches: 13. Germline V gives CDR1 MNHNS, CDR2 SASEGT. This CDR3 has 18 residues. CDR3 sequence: CASSVRDRAEYGNSPLHF. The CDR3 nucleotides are TGTGCCAGCAGTGTAAGGGACAGGGCGGAATATGGTAATTCACCCCTCCACTTT.

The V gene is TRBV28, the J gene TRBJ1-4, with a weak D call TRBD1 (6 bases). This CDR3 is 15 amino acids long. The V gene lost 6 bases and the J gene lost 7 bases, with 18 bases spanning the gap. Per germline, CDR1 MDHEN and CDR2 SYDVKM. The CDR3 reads CASSSQGHVGEKLFF. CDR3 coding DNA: TGTGCCAGCAGCAGTCAGGGACATGTGGGTGAAAAACTGTTTTTT.

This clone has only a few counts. The CDR3, as DNA: TGTGCCAGCAGCTCCGCGACAGGGGGCCGTAGTGATACGCAGTATTTT. Residues: CASSSATGGRSDTQYF. The chain employs TRBV5-6 and TRBJ2-3; 10 bases agree with TRBD1. CDR1 and CDR2 (germline): SGHDT, YYEEEE. J gave up 6 bases and V 3 bases, and 10 bases lay outside the gene matches. The CDR3 length is 16 residues. The whole variable domain, remainder taken from reference TRBV5-6 and TRBJ2-3, is DAGVTQSPTHLIKTRGQQVTLRCSPKSGHDTVSWYQQALGQGPQFIFQYYEEEERQRGNFPDRFSGHQFPNYSSELNVNALLLGDSALYLCASSSATGGRSDTQYFGPGTRLTVL.

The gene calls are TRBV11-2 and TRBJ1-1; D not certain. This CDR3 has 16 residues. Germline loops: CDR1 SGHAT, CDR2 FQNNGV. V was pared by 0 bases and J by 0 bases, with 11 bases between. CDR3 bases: TGTGCCAGCAGCTTAGAGTTCGGGCGTATGAACACTGAAGCTTTCTTT. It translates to CASSLEFGRMNTEAFF. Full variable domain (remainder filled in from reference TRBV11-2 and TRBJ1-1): EAGVAQSPRYKIIEKRQSVAFWCNPISGHATLYWYQQILGQGPKLLIQFQNNGVVDDSQLPKDRFSAERLKGVDSTLKIQPAKLEDSAVYLCASSLEFGRMNTEAFFGQGTRLTVV.

CDR3 DNA sequence: TGTGCCAGCAGTAAAGCGGGGGCTAAACCCTACGAGCAGTACTTC. The encoded protein is CASSKAGAKPYEQYF. The V and J genes are TRBV6-2 or TRBV6-3 and TRBJ2-7, with 8 bases aligning to TRBD2. The germline CDR1 and CDR2 sequences are MNHEY and SVGEGT. The CDR3 is made up of 15 amino acids. V lost 5 bases, J lost 2 bases, and 8 bases stayed unmatched.

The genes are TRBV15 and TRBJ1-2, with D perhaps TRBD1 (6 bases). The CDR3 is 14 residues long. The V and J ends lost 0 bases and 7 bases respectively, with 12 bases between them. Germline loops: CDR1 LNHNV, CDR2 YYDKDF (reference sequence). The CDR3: CATSREGGGRGYTF. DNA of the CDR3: TGTGCCACCAGCAGAGAGGGGGGGGGCCGTGGCTACACCTTC.

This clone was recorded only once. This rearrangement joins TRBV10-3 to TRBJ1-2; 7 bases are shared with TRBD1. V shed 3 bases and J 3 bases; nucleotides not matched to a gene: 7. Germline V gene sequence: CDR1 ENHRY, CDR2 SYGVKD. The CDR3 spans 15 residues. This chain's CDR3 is CAISDAQGIDYGYTF. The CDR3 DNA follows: TGTGCCATCAGTGATGCACAGGGGATCGACTATGGCTACACCTTC.

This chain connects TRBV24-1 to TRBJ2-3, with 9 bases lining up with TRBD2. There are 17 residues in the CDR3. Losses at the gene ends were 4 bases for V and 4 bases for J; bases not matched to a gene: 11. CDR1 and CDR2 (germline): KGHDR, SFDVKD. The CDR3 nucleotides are TGTGCCACCAGTGACTCTGGGGCGGGGGGGCTTCCAGATACGCAGTATTTT. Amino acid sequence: CATSDSGAGGLPDTQYF.

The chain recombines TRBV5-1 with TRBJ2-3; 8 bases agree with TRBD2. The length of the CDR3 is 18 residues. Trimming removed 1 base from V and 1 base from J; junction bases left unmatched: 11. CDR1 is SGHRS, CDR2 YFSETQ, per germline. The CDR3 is CASSLRGSGGAGTDTQYF. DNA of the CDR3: TGCGCCAGCAGCTTGCGTGGATCCGGGGGGGCCGGCACAGATACGCAGTATTTT.

This CDR3 is CASSVGQTSTDTQYF. CDR3 nucleotide sequence: TGTGCCAGCAGCGTGGGACAGACTAGCACAGATACGCAGTATTTT. The chain has TRBV5-6 and TRBJ2-3; the match to TRBD1 covers 7 bases. The V gene end was trimmed by 4 bases and the J gene end by 0 bases; junction bases not matched to a gene: 5. CDR1 is SGHDT and CDR2 is YYEEEE in the germline V gene. This CDR3 is 15 amino acids long.

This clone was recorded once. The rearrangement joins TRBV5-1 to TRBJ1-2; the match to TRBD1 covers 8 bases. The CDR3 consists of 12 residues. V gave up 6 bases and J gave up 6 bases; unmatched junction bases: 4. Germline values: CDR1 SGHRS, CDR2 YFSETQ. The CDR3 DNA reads TGCGCCAGCACCGAGACAGGGGATGGCTACACCTTC. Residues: CASTETGDGYTF. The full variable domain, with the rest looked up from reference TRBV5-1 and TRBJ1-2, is KAGVTQTPRYLIKTRGQQVTLSCSPISGHRSVSWYQQTPGQGLQFLFEYFSETQRNKGNFPGRFSGRQFSNSRSEMNVSTLELGDSALYLCASTETGDGYTFGSGTRLTVV.

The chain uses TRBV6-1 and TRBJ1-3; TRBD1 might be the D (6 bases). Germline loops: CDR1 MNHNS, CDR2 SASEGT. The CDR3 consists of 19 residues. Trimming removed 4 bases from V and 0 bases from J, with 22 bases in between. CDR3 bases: TGTGCCAGCAGTGCCACCGTTGGGGGGCAAACGAGCTCTGGAAACACCATATATTTT. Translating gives CASSATVGGQTSSGNTIYF.

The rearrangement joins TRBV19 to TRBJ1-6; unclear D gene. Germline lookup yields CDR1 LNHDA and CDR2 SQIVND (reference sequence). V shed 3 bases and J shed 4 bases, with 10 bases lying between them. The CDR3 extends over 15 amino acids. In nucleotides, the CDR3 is TGTGCCAGTAGTATGTCAGTACAATATAATTCACCCCTCCACTTT. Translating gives CASSMSVQYNSPLHF.

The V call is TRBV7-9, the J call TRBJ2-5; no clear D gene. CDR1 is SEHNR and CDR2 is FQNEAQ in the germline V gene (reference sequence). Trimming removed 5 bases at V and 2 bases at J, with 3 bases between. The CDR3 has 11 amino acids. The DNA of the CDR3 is TGTGCCAGCAGCATTCAAGAGACCCAGTACTTC. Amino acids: CASSIQETQYF. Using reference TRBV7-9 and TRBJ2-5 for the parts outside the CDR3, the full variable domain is DTGVSQNPRHKITKRGQNVTFRCDPISEHNRLYWYRQTLGQGPEFLTYFQNEAQLEKSRLLSDRFSAERPKGSFSTLEIQRTEQGDSAMYLCASSIQETQYFGPGTRLLVL.

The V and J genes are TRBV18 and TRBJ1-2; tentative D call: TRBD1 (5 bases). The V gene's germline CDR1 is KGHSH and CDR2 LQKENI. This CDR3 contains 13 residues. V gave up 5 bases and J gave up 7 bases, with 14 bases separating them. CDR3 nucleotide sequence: TGTGCCAGCTCAGGGGACCCCACAGGTGGCTACACCTTC. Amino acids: CASSGDPTGGYTF.

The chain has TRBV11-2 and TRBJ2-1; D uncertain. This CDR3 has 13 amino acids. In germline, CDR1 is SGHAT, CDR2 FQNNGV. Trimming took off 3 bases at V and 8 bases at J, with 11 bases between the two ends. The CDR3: CASSFLSTYEQFF. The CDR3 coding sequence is TGTGCCAGCAGCTTTCTCTCTACGTATGAGCAGTTCTTC.

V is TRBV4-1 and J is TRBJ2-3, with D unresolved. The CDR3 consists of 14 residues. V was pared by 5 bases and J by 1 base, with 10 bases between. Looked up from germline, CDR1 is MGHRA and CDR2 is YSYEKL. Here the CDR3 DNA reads TGCGCCAGCAGCTCTCGTGGAGGCACAGATACGCAGTATTTT. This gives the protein CASSSRGGTDTQYF.

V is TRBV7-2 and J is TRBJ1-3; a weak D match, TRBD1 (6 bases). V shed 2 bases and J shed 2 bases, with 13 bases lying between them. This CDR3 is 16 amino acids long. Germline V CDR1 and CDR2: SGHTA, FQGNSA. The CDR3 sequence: CASSLMGAIAGNTIYF. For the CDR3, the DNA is TGTGCCAGCAGCTTAATGGGGGCGATAGCTGGAAACACCATATATTTT.

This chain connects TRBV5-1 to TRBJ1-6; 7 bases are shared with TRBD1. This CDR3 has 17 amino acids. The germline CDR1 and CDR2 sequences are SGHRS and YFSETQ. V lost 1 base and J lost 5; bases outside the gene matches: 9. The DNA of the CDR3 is TGCGCCAGCAGCTTGAGGTTAAACAGGGGAGATAATTCACCCCTCCACTTT. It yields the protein CASSLRLNRGDNSPLHF.